One T cell receptor (beta chain) is described in this entry. Its antigen is unidentified. Trimming took off 3 bases at V and 2 bases at J, with 13 bases between the two ends. This CDR3 has 15 amino acids. These data are taken from a study of T cell repertoires in cytomegalovirus infection. Study information: Researchers turned to recently identified HLA-C-restricted CMV epitopes as well as well-studied HLA-B-restricted ones. A matching HLA type, together with CMV infection, was signaled by public TCR beta signatures.

TCRdb used MiXCR to reprocess the reads, holding one entry per CDR3 protein. The table includes about 89,000 distinct CDR3 sequences, over 25% detected once. The chain employs TRBV12-3 or TRBV12-4 and TRBJ1-2; D is uncertain. The specimen comprised CD8+ T cells from cultured PBMCs, sampled from culture after CMV antigen stimulation. The receptor was isolated from a human donor in good health (CMV status not recorded). Some clones in this sample may be carry-over from other donors' samples. The CDR3 DNA sequence: TGTGCCAGCAGTTTCGAGGCCATGGGGAACTATGGCTACACCTTC. Translation gives CASSFEAMGNYGYTF.